This T cell receptor (beta chain) is drawn from a study of shared clonotypes between healthy human individuals. Naivety among CD8 cells was defined by CD45RO negativity and positive CCR7 selection, thereby excluding terminally differentiated effector memory CD45RA+ cells. Germline V CDR1 and CDR2: SGHAT, FQNNGV. The CDR3 sequence is 15 residues long. Deletions cut 5 bases from V and 2 bases from J, with 13 bases between. The assay was immunoSEQ multiplex PCR, and TCRdb's table has in-frame clones only and misses some. The sample consists of roughly 2.1 million clones, about 93% of them appearing once.

Sequenced input: naive CD8+ T cells from PBMCs. The chain links TRBV11-2 to TRBJ2-1; tentative D call: TRBD2 (5 bases). This receptor was taken from a man aged 18 to 35 in good health. Some clones in this sample may be carry-over from other donors' samples. The DNA of the CDR3 is TGTGCCAGCAGCAACGGACTCGCCACCTACAATGAGCAGTTCTTC. Translating it yields CASSNGLATYNEQFF.